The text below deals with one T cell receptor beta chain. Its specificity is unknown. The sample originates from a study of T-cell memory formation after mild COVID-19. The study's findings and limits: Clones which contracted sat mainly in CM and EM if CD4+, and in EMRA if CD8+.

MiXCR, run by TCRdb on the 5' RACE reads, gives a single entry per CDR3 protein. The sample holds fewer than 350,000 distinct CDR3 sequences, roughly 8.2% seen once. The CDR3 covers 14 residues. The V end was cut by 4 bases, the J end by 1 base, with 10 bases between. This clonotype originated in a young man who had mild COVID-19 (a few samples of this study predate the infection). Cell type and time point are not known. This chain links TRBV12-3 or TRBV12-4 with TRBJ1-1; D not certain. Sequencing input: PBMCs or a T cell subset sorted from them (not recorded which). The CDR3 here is CASSSGDSNTEAFF. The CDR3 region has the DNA TGTGCCAGCAGTTCTGGAGATTCGAACACTGAAGCTTTCTTT.